This TCR beta chain came from a study of cytomegalovirus exposure and HLA in healthy donors. PCR employed 60 Vbeta and 13 Jbeta primers. Sequenced by immunoSEQ multiplex PCR; TCRdb stores in-frame clones only, minus some. The data hold about 120,000 clones, with about 80% observed a single time. CDR3 length equals 15 residues. In germline, CDR1 is MDHEN, CDR2 SYDVKM. V was cut by 5 bases and J by 2 bases, with 15 bases left in between. This clone came up a few times. The rearrangement uses TRBV28 and TRBJ1-1; D not certain. The sample consisted of PBMCs. The clonotype comes from a human donor in good health. CDR3 in amino acids: CASSNPGGSNTEAFF. CDR3 DNA sequence: TGTGCCAGCAGTAACCCCGGTGGTTCCAACACTGAAGCTTTCTTT.